This record covers a single TCR beta chain. This sample was taken from a study of OX40 agonist ivuxolimab in advanced cancers. Per the germline V gene, CDR1 is SNHLY and CDR2 is FYNNEI. The CDR3 length is 17 residues. Germline trimming cut 4 bases from V and 2 bases from J; bases unmatched to any gene: 8. TCRdb's table, derived via immunoSEQ multiplex PCR, lists solely in-frame clones and lacks some. The table has about 88,000 clones, approximately 90% seen once. The specimen comprised CD4+ or CD8+ T cells sorted from blood, sampled in a trial of the OX40 agonist ivuxolimab. This clonotype originated in an adult with an advanced solid tumor such as melanoma, head and neck, liver or kidney cancer. V is TRBV2 and J is TRBJ2-6, with 7 nucleotides matching TRBD1. The CDR3 coding sequence is TGTGCCAGCAGTGCTAATAGGGGGCGGGCTGGGGCCAACGTCCTGACTTTC. Amino acid sequence: CASSANRGRAGANVLTF.